These 6 T cell receptor beta chains came from one sample sequenced in a study of blood T cell repertoires in COVID-19. Generated by immunoSEQ multiplex PCR, the TCRdb table keeps only in-frame clones and is missing some. Of fewer than 250,000 clones detected, 70% to 90% appear once; the ten largest clones hold approximately 5.6%. Sequenced sample: peripheral blood. These receptors came from a middle-aged woman who had recovered from COVID-19.

The table lists this clone with a count of one. J is TRBJ1-1 and V is TRBV20-1; the D gene is possibly TRBD1 (5 bases). The CDR3 totals 14 residues. CDR1 and CDR2 (germline): DFQATT, SNEGSKA (reference sequence). The V end was cut by 3 bases, the J end by 4 bases, with 15 bases between. CDR3 amino acids: CSASSGGGGTEAFF. The CDR3 DNA is TGCAGTGCTAGTAGCGGGGGAGGAGGCACTGAAGCTTTCTTT.

This chain uses TRBV4-1 with TRBJ2-1, with D tentatively TRBD2 (6 bases). Germline V CDR1 and CDR2: MGHRA, YSYEKL. The CDR3 runs 15 residues. Trimming took off 0 bases at V and 3 bases at J, with 9 bases between the two ends. The CDR3 DNA follows: TGCGCCAGCAGCCAAGATGACGGGAGCTACAATGAGCAGTTCTTC. It specifies CASSQDDGSYNEQFF.

The rearrangement uses TRBV15 and TRBJ1-3; 10 nucleotides line up with TRBD1. Germline assignment: CDR1 LNHNV and CDR2 YYDKDF (reference sequence). The length of the CDR3 is 18 residues. Trimming at V came to 0 bases and at J to 0 bases, leaving 5 bases not matched to a gene. The CDR3 nucleotides are TGTGCCACCAGCAGAGACGGGACAGGGGAGAGCTCTGGAAACACCATATATTTT. This gives the protein CATSRDGTGESSGNTIYF.

This chain links TRBV5-6 with TRBJ2-1; no firm D call. The CDR3 has 17 amino acids. Trimming pared 0 bases from V and 0 bases from J, leaving 13 bases between. CDR1 SGHDT and CDR2 YYEEEE come from the germline V gene. The CDR3 here is CASSLDGFRSSYNEQFF. In DNA form, the CDR3 reads TGTGCCAGCAGCTTGGATGGTTTTCGGAGCTCCTACAATGAGCAGTTCTTC.

The chain has TRBV5-6 and TRBJ1-4, with TRBD1 identical over 8 bases. CDR1 is SGHDT, CDR2 YYEEEE, per germline. There are 15 residues in the CDR3. Trimming cost V 4 bases and J 7 bases; bases outside gene matches: 9. CDR3 sequence reads: CASSPTTGASEKLFF. DNA for the CDR3: TGTGCCAGCAGCCCGACGACAGGGGCCTCTGAAAAACTGTTTTTT.

The chain is built from TRBV9 and TRBJ1-2; maybe TRBD1 (5 bases). Germline V CDR1 and CDR2: SGDLS, YYNGEE. V was pared by 2 bases and J by 4 bases, with 12 bases between. The CDR3 is made up of 14 amino acids. CDR3 sequence (DNA): TGTGCCAGCAGCGTTGACAGTCCCTCCTATGGCTACACCTTC. This codes for CASSVDSPSYGYTF.